Each of the 31 T cell receptor beta chains below was sequenced from the same sample in a study of response to subunit inactivated influenza vaccine. Via MiXCR, TCRdb re-called the RT-PCR reads, giving one row per CDR3 protein. The table records fewer than 600,000 distinct CDR3 sequences, under 8.5% of them present only once. Sample: PBMCs from blood, taken 23 months after vaccination. Source of these receptors: a man aged 50 to 69 who received an inactivated influenza vaccine.

As to this clonotype: Sequence at one end of the junction differs from germline and may be a read error. The chain is built from TRBV20-1 and TRBJ1-4; possibly TRBD1 for D (5 bases). CDR1 and CDR2 from the germline V gene are DFQATT and SNEGSKA (reference sequence). The CDR3 is made up of 12 amino acids. The CDR3 sequence is CSARGQNQAPVF. CDR3 nucleotides: TGCAGTGCTAGAGGACAGAACCAGGCACCCGTTTTT.

This clonotype was found many times. The chain couples TRBV27 to TRBJ2-7, with 9 bases that match TRBD2. CDR1 and CDR2 (germline): MNHEY, SMNVEV (reference sequence). The CDR3 length is 16 residues. J lost 2 bases, V lost 4 bases, and 9 bases had no gene match. The CDR3 loop reads CASSWLAGVGTYEQYF. CDR3 coding DNA: TGTGCCAGCAGTTGGTTAGCGGGAGTTGGTACCTACGAGCAGTACTTC.

This clonotype was observed a handful of times. V and J are TRBV4-3 and TRBJ1-5; the D is unclear. The CDR3 runs to 14 residues. Germline V gives CDR1 LGHNA, CDR2 YSLEER. Trimming shortened V by 0 bases and J by 9 bases, and 12 bases separated the two germline ends. Here the CDR3 reads CASSQDISVRPQHF. The DNA of the CDR3 is TGCGCCAGCAGCCAAGATATTTCGGTCAGGCCCCAGCATTTT.

The chain employs TRBV20-1 and TRBJ2-1; 11 bases are a match to TRBD2. Trimming cost V 5 bases and J 1 base; bases outside gene matches: 7. The CDR3 has 16 amino acids. CDR1 DFQATT and CDR2 SNEGSKA come from the germline V gene (reference sequence). This CDR3 reads CSAHKLAGESYNEQFF. The CDR3 region has the DNA TGCAGTGCTCACAAACTAGCGGGAGAATCCTACAATGAGCAGTTCTTC.

This rearrangement joins TRBV7-2 to TRBJ1-1; D not certain. Per germline, CDR1 SGHTA and CDR2 FQGNSA. With 1 base removed from V and 0 bases from J, the gap between germline ends came to 12 bases. There are 16 residues in the CDR3. CDR3: CASSLERGKVNTEAFF. The CDR3 DNA reads TGTGCCAGCAGCTTAGAGCGAGGGAAGGTGAACACTGAAGCTTTCTTT.

This chain uses TRBV5-6 with TRBJ2-1; perhaps TRBD1 as D (6 bases). This CDR3 has 14 amino acids. V lost 3 bases and J lost 3, with 10 bases in between. CDR1 and CDR2 (germline): SGHDT, YYEEEE. This CDR3 is CASSSDRHYNEQFF. Here the CDR3 DNA reads TGTGCCAGCAGCTCGGACAGACACTACAATGAGCAGTTCTTC.

This clonotype was recorded a few times. This chain uses TRBV5-1 with TRBJ2-3, with D maybe TRBD1 (6 bases). The V gene's germline CDR1 is SGHRS and CDR2 YFSETQ. The CDR3 sequence is 15 residues long. The V end was cut by 0 bases, the J end by 2 bases, with 10 bases between. The CDR3 DNA reads TGCGCCAGCAGCTTGGCCTACAGGGACACAGATACGCAGTATTTT. Amino acid sequence: CASSLAYRDTDTQYF.

This clonotype has more than one count but fewer than ten. Relative to the germline gene, one junction end is altered; a read error may explain this. The chain uses TRBV12-3 or TRBV12-4 and TRBJ1-1; 7 bases line up with TRBD1. The CDR3 sequence is 15 residues long. The CDR3 sequence is CASSIADRLNTEAFF. The CDR3 nucleotides read TGTGCCAGCAGTATAGCGGACAGGCTGAACACTGAAGCTTTCTTT.

This clonotype was observed a handful of times. The V gene is TRBV7-6, the J gene TRBJ2-3, with D possibly matching TRBD2 (7 bases). The CDR3 runs 17 residues. Trimming removed 1 base at V and 2 bases at J, with 16 bases between. Germline assignment: CDR1 SGHVS and CDR2 FNYEAQ. The CDR3 sequence is CASSLVVGGGYTDTQYF. The CDR3 DNA reads TGTGCCAGCAGCTTAGTCGTAGGGGGGGGATACACAGATACGCAGTATTTT.

This chain joins TRBV24-1 and TRBJ2-2; D is undetermined. The CDR3 has 17 residues. V lost 5 bases to trimming and J lost 0 bases, with 15 bases between them. Germline loops: CDR1 KGHDR, CDR2 SFDVKD. In DNA form, the CDR3 reads TGTGCCACCAGTGCCCCTCAGGCACAGACGAACACCGGGGAGCTGTTTTTT. Translating gives CATSAPQAQTNTGELFF.

In this sample, this clonotype turned up many times. V is TRBV7-9 and J is TRBJ1-5; 7 nucleotides align to TRBD1. The germline V gene has CDR1 SEHNR and CDR2 FQNEAQ (reference sequence). V lost 5 bases to trimming and J lost 2 bases; unmatched junction nucleotides: 6. The CDR3 totals 15 residues. In DNA, the CDR3 is TGTGCCAGCAGCGCCGGACAGGAGGGCAATCAGCCCCAGCATTTT. It specifies CASSAGQEGNQPQHF. Full variable domain (rest looked up from reference TRBV7-9 and TRBJ1-5): DTGVSQNPRHKITKRGQNVTFRCDPISEHNRLYWYRQTLGQGPEFLTYFQNEAQLEKSRLLSDRFSAERPKGSFSTLEIQRTEQGDSAMYLCASSAGQEGNQPQHFGDGTRLSIL.

This clonotype was recorded many times. The chain recombines TRBV11-2 with TRBJ2-5; 8 bases are a match to TRBD2. The CDR3 totals 16 residues. Trimming cost V 3 bases and J 3 bases; bases outside gene matches: 9. Germline CDR1 is SGHAT and CDR2 is FQNNGV. CDR3 amino acids: CASSFEDSGAEETQYF. For the CDR3, the DNA is TGTGCCAGCAGCTTCGAGGATAGCGGGGCCGAAGAGACCCAGTACTTC.

This clonotype was picked up a small number of times. This rearrangement joins TRBV12-3 or TRBV12-4 to TRBJ1-2, with D uncertain. The CDR3 length is 13 residues. V was shortened by 4 bases and J by 4 bases, with 10 bases between the two germline ends. CDR3 loop: CASSSTRLYGYTF. DNA for the CDR3: TGTGCCAGCAGTTCCACTAGGCTCTATGGCTACACCTTC.

The chain links TRBV20-1 to TRBJ2-5; D gene uncertain. The CDR3 loop spans 14 amino acids. Germline V gene data show CDR1 as DFQATT and CDR2 as SNEGSKA (reference sequence). The V end was cut by 0 bases, the J end by 2 bases, with 10 bases between. The CDR3 loop is CSARDRSHQETQYF. In nucleotides, the CDR3 is TGCAGTGCTAGAGATCGCAGTCATCAAGAGACCCAGTACTTC.

This clonotype was seen a few times. The chain combines TRBV4-3 with TRBJ2-3; D gene unclear. CDR3 size: 14 residues. The V gene's germline CDR1 is LGHNA and CDR2 YSLEER. V was trimmed by 0 bases and J by 1 base, leaving 5 bases between them. The chain's CDR3 is CASSQELRTDTQYF. The CDR3 nucleotides are TGCGCCAGCAGCCAAGAACTACGCACAGATACGCAGTATTTT.

Ten or more counts support this clonotype. The CDR3 here is CASSAAGRESRAFF. Written as DNA, the CDR3 is TGCGCCAGCAGCGCCGCCGGCAGGGAGAGTCGAGCTTTCTTT. The rearrangement links TRBV5-1 to TRBJ1-1, with TRBD1 as a possible D gene (5 bases). This CDR3 has 14 amino acids. Trimming removed 4 bases from V and 10 bases from J, with 20 bases in between. In germline, CDR1 is SGHRS, CDR2 YFSETQ.

This clonotype was observed a handful of times. The V and J genes are TRBV3-1 and TRBJ2-5; 10 bases line up with TRBD2. Germline-derived CDR1 and CDR2 are LGHDT and YNNKEL (reference sequence). After removal of 5 bases from V and 5 bases from J, the junction contained 8 bases not matched to a gene. CDR3 length: 15 amino acids. CDR3 coding DNA: TGTGCCAGCAGCTTCGGAGCGGGAGGGCCGGAGACCCAGTACTTC. Its translation: CASSFGAGGPETQYF.

This clonotype was recorded at least ten times. The chain uses TRBV4-2 and TRBJ2-3; D gene ambiguous. Germline CDR1 and CDR2: LGHNA and YNFKEQ. CDR3 length equals 14 residues. The V end was cut by 0 bases, the J end by 0 bases, with 4 bases between. In nucleotides, the CDR3 is TGTGCCAGCAGCCAAGATGGAAGCACAGATACGCAGTATTTT. It encodes CASSQDGSTDTQYF.

V gene TRBV4-3 combines with J gene TRBJ2-3; 8 nucleotides align to TRBD2. V lost 4 bases and J lost 3; bases outside the gene matches: 9. The CDR3 sequence is 16 residues long. The germline V gene encodes CDR1 LGHNA and CDR2 YSLEER. CDR3 coding DNA: TGCGCCAGCAGCCGTGCGACGGGGGGGCCAACAGATACGCAGTATTTT. Its protein is CASSRATGGPTDTQYF.

This clonotype has at least ten counts. V and J are TRBV6-2 or TRBV6-3 and TRBJ2-1, with 9 bases identical to TRBD2. The germline CDR1 and CDR2 sequences are MNHEY and SVGEGT. The J segment lost 4 bases and the V segment lost 7 bases, leaving 8 bases of the junction unmatched. The CDR3 contains 15 residues. This chain's CDR3 is CASTLGLAHYNEQFF. Here the CDR3 DNA reads TGTGCCAGCACCTTGGGACTAGCACATTACAATGAGCAGTTCTTC.

This clonotype has more than one count but fewer than ten. This rearrangement joins TRBV27 to TRBJ1-4, with D unclear. V was trimmed by 3 bases and J by 5 bases, leaving 7 bases between them. The CDR3 length is 13 residues. Germline lookup yields CDR1 MNHEY and CDR2 SMNVEV (reference sequence). CDR3 nucleotides: TGTGCCAGCAGTTTTGGCAGGAATGAAAAACTGTTTTTT. Translating gives CASSFGRNEKLFF.

This chain connects TRBV9 to TRBJ2-3, with a tentative D call TRBD1 (7 bases). Germline V CDR1 and CDR2: SGDLS, YYNGEE. The CDR3 sequence is 15 residues long. Trimming stripped 2 bases from V and 6 bases from J, with 16 bases between. The CDR3 nucleotides read TGTGCCAGCAGCGTTGGCAGGGGGGTTCCCGATACGCAGTATTTT. Translating gives CASSVGRGVPDTQYF.

Many counts were recorded for this clonotype. V is TRBV7-2 and J is TRBJ2-3; 7 positions agree with TRBD2. The CDR3 is made up of 14 amino acids. V lost 3 bases, J lost 1 base, and 1 base stayed unmatched. CDR1 is SGHTA and CDR2 is FQGNSA in the germline V gene. The chain's CDR3 is CASSFGRGTDTQYF. The CDR3 coding sequence is TGTGCCAGCAGCTTTGGGAGGGGCACAGATACGCAGTATTTT.

The chain couples TRBV7-2 to TRBJ1-6; D uncertain. Germline V CDR1 and CDR2: SGHTA, FQGNSA. The CDR3 sequence is 13 residues long. The ends were cut back, 5 bases at V and 7 bases at J, with 9 bases in the middle. CDR3 region: CASSPLGNSPLHF. Here the CDR3 DNA reads TGTGCCAGCAGCCCCCTGGGCAATTCACCCCTCCACTTT.

Ten or more counts support this clonotype. This rearrangement joins TRBV20-1 to TRBJ1-5; a weak D match, TRBD1 (5 bases). V was trimmed by 4 bases and J by 4 bases, leaving 11 bases between them. The CDR3 is 13 residues long. Per the germline V gene, CDR1 is DFQATT and CDR2 is SNEGSKA (reference sequence). Written as DNA, the CDR3 is TGCAGTGCTACCCGGGGGGGTAATCAGCCCCAGCATTTT. It specifies CSATRGGNQPQHF.

In this sample, this clonotype turned up many times. This sequence joins TRBV12-3 or TRBV12-4 and TRBJ1-2; no firm D call. Between the trimmed V and J ends, which lost 3 bases and 4 bases, there was a span of 9 bases. This CDR3 is built from 13 residues. CDR3 residues: CASSFEGFYGYTF. The DNA of the CDR3 is TGTGCCAGCAGTTTCGAGGGATTCTATGGCTACACCTTC.

The rearrangement uses TRBV5-1 and TRBJ2-3; D might be TRBD1 or TRBD2, each matching 5 bases. Per germline, CDR1 SGHRS and CDR2 YFSETQ. The CDR3 spans 16 residues. Trimming took 4 bases from V and 4 from J, leaving 19 bases between them. The CDR3 DNA follows: TGCGCCAGCAGCCCCACGGGTCAGGGAGTCGCAGATACGCAGTATTTT. Translation: CASSPTGQGVADTQYF.

The chain uses TRBV6-2 or TRBV6-3 and TRBJ2-5, with D perhaps matching TRBD1 (5 bases). Germline values: CDR1 MNHEY, CDR2 SVGEGT. Between the trimmed V and J ends, which lost 0 bases and 3 bases, there was a span of 8 bases. The CDR3 spans 14 residues. CDR3 in DNA: TGTGCCAGCAGTTACTCAAGGGGTAAAGAGACCCAGTACTTC. Protein product: CASSYSRGKETQYF.

Only a few counts were recorded for this clonotype. V and J are TRBV4-2 and TRBJ1-2, with TRBD1 matching over 10 bases. The CDR3 length is 15 residues. With V trimmed by 5 bases and J by 8 bases, 11 bases remained unmatched. Germline V gene sequence: CDR1 LGHNA, CDR2 YNFKEQ. The CDR3 nucleotides are TGTGCCAGCAGCTTAACCGGGACAGGGGATACGGGCTACACCTTC. It translates to CASSLTGTGDTGYTF.

In this sample, this clonotype turned up many times. J is TRBJ1-2 and V is TRBV3-1; 8 nucleotides align to TRBD1. Germline CDR1 LGHDT, CDR2 YNNKEL (reference sequence). CDR3 length equals 14 residues. V trimming: 0 bases; J trimming: 8 bases; junction bases outside the gene matches: 5. In nucleotides, the CDR3 is TGTGCCAGCAGCCAAGATAGGGACAGGACCGGCTACACCTTC. Translation gives CASSQDRDRTGYTF.

This clonotype was counted a few times. This rearrangement joins TRBV6-5 to TRBJ2-7; D is undetermined. The CDR3 spans 15 residues. V was trimmed by 0 bases and J by 3 bases, leaving 12 bases between them. Germline V lookup: CDR1 MNHEY, CDR2 SVGAGI. CDR3 in DNA: TGTGCCAGCAGTTACTCCCTCGTTGGGGTCTACGAGCAGTACTTC. It specifies CASSYSLVGVYEQYF.